A single T cell receptor (beta chain) is shown here with its context. Its antigen is unknown. Looked up from germline, CDR1 is MNHEY and CDR2 is SMNVEV (reference sequence). Trimming removed 6 bases at V and 0 bases at J, with 18 bases between. This CDR3 spans 17 amino acids. This sample was included in a study of OX40 agonist ivuxolimab in advanced cancers. About the research overall: Patients were given ivuxolimab, an antibody that agonizes OX40 (CD134).

Assay used: immunoSEQ multiplex PCR; TCRdb lists only in-frame clones, some missing. Of 34,000 or so clones listed, 81% were seen once; the top ten hold around 20%. Overall study findings and caveats: Both CD4+ and CD8+ T cell populations in blood had undergone clonal expansion by week 6 at 0.1 to 3.0 mg/kg. Partial responders at 0.1-3.0 mg/kg had among the lowest clonal expansion. Antigen specificity of clonally expanded peripheral T cells was not established.

The sample was CD4+ or CD8+ T cells sorted from blood, taken in a trial of the OX40 agonist ivuxolimab. J is TRBJ1-5 and V is TRBV27; D unclear. This receptor was identified in an adult with an advanced solid tumor such as melanoma, head and neck, liver or kidney cancer. DNA for the CDR3: TGTGCCAGCAGCCAAACTTCAGGTTCATATAGCAATCAGCCCCAGCATTTT. Protein product: CASSQTSGSYSNQPQHF.